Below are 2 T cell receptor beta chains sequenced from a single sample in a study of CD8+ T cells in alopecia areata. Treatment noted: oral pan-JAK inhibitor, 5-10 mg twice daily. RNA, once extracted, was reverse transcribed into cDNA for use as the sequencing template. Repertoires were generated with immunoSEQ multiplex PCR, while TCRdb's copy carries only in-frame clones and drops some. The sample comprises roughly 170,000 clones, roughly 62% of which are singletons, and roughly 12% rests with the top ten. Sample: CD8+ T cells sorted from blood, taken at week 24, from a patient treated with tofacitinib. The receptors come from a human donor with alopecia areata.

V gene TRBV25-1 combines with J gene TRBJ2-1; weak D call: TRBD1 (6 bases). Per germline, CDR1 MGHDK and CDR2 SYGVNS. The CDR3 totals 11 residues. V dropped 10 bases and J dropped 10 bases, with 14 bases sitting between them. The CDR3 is CATSRTGEQFF. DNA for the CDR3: TGTGCCACCAGCAGAACAGGGGAGCAGTTCTTC.

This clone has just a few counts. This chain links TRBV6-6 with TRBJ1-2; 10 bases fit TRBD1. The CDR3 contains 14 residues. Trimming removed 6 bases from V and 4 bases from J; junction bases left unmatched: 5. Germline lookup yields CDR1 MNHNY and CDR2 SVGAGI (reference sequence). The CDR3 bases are TGTGCCAGCAGAGACAGGGGGCTGGTCTATGGCTACACCTTC. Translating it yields CASRDRGLVYGYTF.